This TCR beta chain came from a study of tumor-infiltrating lymphocytes in primary liver carcinoma (TCRdb year 2017). Notes on the research overall: Four to six patients with histopathologically diagnosed primary liver carcinoma underwent surgical resection in China between November 2015 and March 2016. The tumors of the five patients were staged as T1-T3 N0M0, with maximum diameters ranging from roughly 4 to 10 cm. Each sample produced about 3.5 to 7.13 million productive TCRbeta reads, and read depth showed no significant difference between tissue types. Reproducibility between technical replicate repertoires was high, with correlation coefficients above 0.98 and mean shared-clone rates roughly 0.86. A total of roughly 35 specimens from 5 patients underwent TCRbeta repertoire sequencing, comprising around 25 tumor regions, 5 adjacent noncancerous liver tissues and 5 peripheral blood samples. For each liver tumor, the study sampled five regions along with adjacent normal tissue and blood, and applied TCRbeta repertoire sequencing, expression microarrays and whole-exome sequencing. Hepatocellular carcinoma (four) or combined HCC and intrahepatic cholangiocarcinoma (one) was present in the five patients, who were three men and two women aged 30 to 69 years. What the study reported, not specific to this receptor: The top 250 clones accounted for a significantly greater share of the repertoire in tumors than in blood (p = 0.039). Only the TCR beta chain was sequenced, which likely underestimates true repertoire diversity because unpaired alpha chains were not captured. Repertoire overlap was found to be higher between tumor regions (mean about 36%) than between tumor-adjacent (about 17%) or tumor-blood (around 15%) pairs, consistent with antigen-driven expansion. The study included only five patients, and the authors note findings should be validated in a larger study. Since the samples were bulk and unsorted, there was no way to compare CD4+ and CD8+ T cell repertoires.

CDR1 and CDR2, looked up from the germline V gene, are KGHSH and LQKENI. Trimming removed 3 bases from V and 0 bases from J; the gene matches leave 4 bases unexplained. The CDR3 runs 16 amino acids, cysteine and phenylalanine included. This entry keeps only the CDR3 DNA: 48 bases, framed from base 1. A constant-region primer and ProtoScript II reverse transcriptase were used to reverse-transcribe TCRbeta-specific cDNA from around 540 ng total RNA. TCRbeta libraries were built with three nested multiplex PCR rounds, a slightly modified ARM-PCR procedure. Each of the first two PCR rounds ran for roughly 11 cycles and used multiplex TRBV1-TRBV30 forward primers together with a Cbeta reverse primer. Sample barcodes and Illumina adapters were added in a final 25-cycle PCR using Deep VentR polymerase. Before sequencing, amplicons of 200-500 bp were purified from gel using a QIAquick gel extraction kit. The TCRbeta amplicons were sequenced with 250-bp paired-end reads on an Illumina HiSeq 2500. As for how the authors treated the data: To recover full CDR3 sequences, reads were quality-trimmed using Trimmomatic v0.33 and paired reads were then merged using FLASH v1.2.11. V, D and J germline segments were assigned to the rearranged TCRbeta sequences by MiGEC v1.2.1b. Clonotype statistics and Shannon-Wiener diversity indices were computed with VDJtools v1.0.0. Except for diversity analysis, only each sample's 250 most abundant clonotypes were used in subsequent analyses to reduce sampling bias. TCRdb reprocessed the public reads (quality trimming at Q25 with fastp, clone calling with MiXCR) and kept in-frame beta chains. Every CDR3 protein is listed once, alongside the most common genes and DNA of its rows. TCRdb, not the authors, supplied the V and J calls. The sample table records about 200,000 distinct CDR3 sequences; roughly 61% of these occur just once. The ten largest clonotypes hold roughly 6.8% of the sample.

Blood RNA was extracted from unsorted whole blood with TRIzol reagent; germline DNA came from the DNeasy Blood & Tissue kit. Chronic HBV infection was present in the patients, and the patients were treatment-naive at sampling. Before surgery, about 3.9 milliliters of peripheral blood were drawn into K2EDTA tubes. A note on this clonotype: Its binding antigen is unknown. Base quality data are lacking; no much larger clone is found one base away.

Material: peripheral blood. The V gene is TRBV18 and the J gene is TRBJ2-1, and TRBD2 aligns with 8 junction nucleotides. The sequence derives from an older woman with primary liver carcinoma and hepatitis B virus infection. The CDR3 amino acid sequence is: CASSPGLANSYNEQFF. In nucleotides, the sequence is TGTGCCAGCTCACCCGGACTAGCCAACTCCTACAATGAGCAGTTCTTC.